This T cell receptor (beta chain) is from a study of T cells and Merkel cell carcinoma outcomes. General observations from the study: Merkel cell carcinoma outcomes were reportedly predicted by repertoire and T-cell density.

Produced via immunoSEQ multiplex PCR; TCRdb's table is partial and in-frame only. Of 5,000 to 8,000 clones detected, 70% to 75% appear once; the ten largest clones hold over 12%. Trimming stripped 4 bases from V and 0 bases from J, with 20 bases between. The CDR3 runs to 18 residues. Germline CDR1 and CDR2: SGDLS and YYNGEE. Worth noting for this clone: Its cognate antigen is unknown.

This rearrangement joins TRBV9 to TRBJ2-1; a possible D gene is TRBD2 (7 bases). Sequencing was performed on tumor tissue from Merkel cell carcinoma. This clonotype was sampled from a human donor with Merkel cell carcinoma. Some clones in this sample may be carry-over from other donors' samples. This CDR3 reads CASSTRGGDTLSYNEQFF. The CDR3 DNA reads as TGTGCCAGCAGCACTCGAGGGGGGGACACACTCTCCTACAATGAGCAGTTCTTC.